These 26 T cell receptor beta chains share one sample of origin, sequenced in a study of identical twins. TCRdb re-analysed the 5' RACE reads in MiXCR, keeping a single row per CDR3 protein. The sample yields hundreds of thousands of distinct CDR3 sequences, 8.6% seen once. A further study also used this sample, focusing on yellow fever vaccine responses in identical twins.

Input material: PBMCs. These receptors all stem from a woman younger than 35 in good health.

The V gene is TRBV4-3, the J gene TRBJ2-2; TRBD1 aligns across 9 bases. Per germline, CDR1 LGHNA and CDR2 YSLEER. This CDR3 comprises 15 residues. After removal of 1 base from V and 6 bases from J, the junction contained 3 bases not matched to a gene. This chain's CDR3 is CASSQGTGVSGELFF. The CDR3 nucleotides read TGCGCCAGCAGCCAAGGGACAGGGGTTTCCGGGGAGCTGTTTTTT.

This clonotype was observed many times. The V and J genes are TRBV7-9 and TRBJ2-2; D is possibly TRBD1 (6 bases). Trimming took off 5 bases at V and 7 bases at J, with 14 bases between the two ends. The CDR3 is 14 residues long. Germline V gene sequence: CDR1 SEHNR, CDR2 FQNEAQ (reference sequence). In DNA, the CDR3 is TGTGCCAGCAGCCAAAACAGGGAGAGCGGGGAGCTGTTTTTT. It specifies CASSQNRESGELFF.

This clonotype was found a few times. This rearrangement joins TRBV6-5 to TRBJ2-1; 8 nucleotides match TRBD2. V trimming: 0 bases; J trimming: 0 bases; junction bases outside the gene matches: 7. The CDR3 extends over 18 amino acids. From germline, CDR1 is MNHEY and CDR2 SVGAGI. CDR3 in DNA: TGTGCCAGCAGTTACTCGTTTGCGGGGGGTAGCTCCTACAATGAGCAGTTCTTC. It codes for CASSYSFAGGSSYNEQFF.

This clonotype appeared a few times. J is TRBJ2-5 and V is TRBV7-3; 9 bases fit TRBD1. Unmatched junction bases numbered 4, after V lost 0 bases and J lost 5 bases. The CDR3 is made up of 15 amino acids. Germline assignment: CDR1 SGHTA and CDR2 FQGTGA. CDR3 nucleotides: TGTGCCAGCAGCTTAACTTTCGACAGGGGGGAGACCCAGTACTTC. This gives the protein CASSLTFDRGETQYF.

This clonotype showed up just a few times. The chain joins TRBV12-3 or TRBV12-4 to TRBJ1-2; 7 bases fit TRBD1. The CDR3 sequence is 13 residues long. The V segment lost 8 bases and the J segment 4 bases; nucleotides outside the gene matches: 7. The CDR3 sequence is CASAQGDSYGYTF. CDR3 DNA: TGTGCCAGCGCCCAGGGGGACTCCTATGGCTACACCTTC.

Remarks on this clonotype: Possible read error: a much larger clone is one base away. The chain recombines TRBV5-6 with TRBJ2-1; weak D call: TRBD2 (5 bases). Trimming took off 2 bases at V and 9 bases at J, with 18 bases between the two ends. This CDR3 spans 15 amino acids. Germline-derived CDR1 and CDR2 are SGHDT and YYEEEE. Here the CDR3 reads CASSLLGDVASEQFF. CDR3 sequence (DNA): TGTGCCAGCAGCTTACTCGGGGATGTCGCGAGTGAGCAGTTCTTC.

There are many counts of this clonotype. The chain links TRBV20-1 to TRBJ2-1; 7 nucleotides line up with TRBD2. J was trimmed by 3 bases and V by 5 bases; bases with no gene match: 10. The CDR3 is made up of 15 amino acids. Per the germline V gene, CDR1 is DFQATT and CDR2 is SNEGSKA (reference sequence). The CDR3 here is CSAQTETSFYNEQFF. The CDR3 DNA follows: TGCAGTGCTCAGACCGAGACTAGCTTCTACAATGAGCAGTTCTTC.

V is TRBV6-1 and J is TRBJ2-2; D could derive from TRBD1 or TRBD2 (5 bases each). CDR1 and CDR2 (germline): MNHNS, SASEGT. The CDR3 consists of 17 residues. Trimming stripped 5 bases from V and 4 bases from J, with 20 bases between. The CDR3 reads CASSTTSPGRGTGELFF. In nucleotides, the CDR3 is TGTGCCAGCAGTACGACCTCCCCGGGGCGAGGCACCGGGGAGCTGTTTTTT.

The chain combines TRBV12-3 or TRBV12-4 with TRBJ2-3, with 7 nucleotides matching TRBD2. The CDR3 runs to 16 residues. V gave up 2 bases and J gave up 4 bases; unmatched junction bases: 9. CDR3 amino acids: CASSLLLGLSADTQYF. Written as DNA, the CDR3 is TGTGCCAGCAGTTTACTATTGGGACTATCAGCAGATACGCAGTATTTT.

The J gene is TRBJ2-2, the V gene TRBV12-5; 7 bases fit TRBD1. Germline V lookup: CDR1 LGHNT, CDR2 FRNRAP. The CDR3 covers 16 residues. The junction had 7 bases not matched to a gene; V was cut back by 4 bases and J by 2 bases. CDR3 nucleotides: TGTGCTAGTGGTTGGTGGCAGGGGGTTAACACCGGGGAGCTGTTTTTT. Its translation is CASGWWQGVNTGELFF.

The J gene is TRBJ1-1, the V gene TRBV10-3, with a weak D call TRBD1 (6 bases). The CDR3 sequence is 17 residues long. CDR1 and CDR2 (germline): ENHRY, SYGVKD. Trimming pared 0 bases from V and 3 bases from J, leaving 17 bases between. CDR3 coding DNA: TGTGCCATCAGTGAGTCAACAGGGACGGGACTGCACACTGAAGCTTTCTTT. Amino acids: CAISESTGTGLHTEAFF.

This clonotype was counted at least ten times. The chain combines TRBV29-1 with TRBJ2-2; TRBD1 is a possible D gene (5 bases). The CDR3 is made up of 13 amino acids. Germline V gene sequence: CDR1 SQVTM, CDR2 ANQGSEA. V lost 5 bases to trimming and J lost 6 bases, with 13 bases between them. The CDR3 DNA follows: TGCAGCGTTCAGGGTTGGGGCGCCGGGGAGCTGTTTTTT. Translated, it gives CSVQGWGAGELFF.

The chain couples TRBV15 to TRBJ2-2, with 7 bases lining up with TRBD2. The germline V gene has CDR1 LNHNV and CDR2 YYDKDF (reference sequence). V lost 3 bases and J lost 2; bases outside the gene matches: 15. CDR3 length: 19 residues. The DNA of the CDR3 is TGTGCCACCAGCAGGCCGGGGAGGGGTCAGATCGGAAACACCGGGGAGCTGTTTTTT. It is translated as CATSRPGRGQIGNTGELFF. The entire variable domain, with the rest obtained from reference TRBV15 and TRBJ2-2, is as follows: DAMVIQNPRYQVTQFGKPVTLSCSQTLNHNVMYWYQQKSSQAPKLLFHYYDKDFNNEADTPDNFQSRRPNTSFCFLDIRSPGLGDTAMYLCATSRPGRGQIGNTGELFFGEGSRLTVL.

This clonotype occurred a few times. The chain recombines TRBV5-1 with TRBJ2-5; TRBD1 matches 8 bases. CDR1 and CDR2 (germline): SGHRS, YFSETQ. The junction had 6 bases not matched to a gene; V was cut back by 7 bases and J by 1 base. This CDR3 is 14 amino acids long. The CDR3 protein is CASRGQGSQETQYF. DNA of the CDR3: TGCGCCAGCCGAGGACAGGGCTCCCAAGAGACCCAGTACTTC.

This clonotype showed up just a few times. The V gene is TRBV5-1, the J gene TRBJ2-7; 10 nucleotides match TRBD1. The CDR3 contains 16 residues. Germline lookup yields CDR1 SGHRS and CDR2 YFSETQ. The J segment lost 1 base and the V segment lost 4 bases, leaving 8 bases of the junction unmatched. The CDR3 DNA follows: TGCGCCAGCAGCGCGCGTCGACAGGGGGCATCCTACGAGCAGTACTTC. It translates to CASSARRQGASYEQYF.

This clonotype came up a few times. CDR3 loop: CSARSIKGSSGTNHYNEQFF. In DNA, the CDR3 is TGCAGTGCTAGATCAATTAAAGGATCTAGCGGGACCAATCACTACAATGAGCAGTTCTTC. V is TRBV20-1 and J is TRBJ2-1, with TRBD2 matching 9 bases. J lost 3 bases, V lost 2 bases, and 20 bases had no gene match. Germline assignment: CDR1 DFQATT and CDR2 SNEGSKA (reference sequence). This CDR3 comprises 20 residues.

This clonotype was recorded a few times. V usage is TRBV29-1 and J usage is TRBJ1-5, with D unresolved. V was cut by 0 bases and J by 8 bases, with 14 bases left in between. In germline, CDR1 is SQVTM, CDR2 ANQGSEA. This CDR3 comprises 14 residues. The CDR3 DNA reads as TGCAGCGTTGAAGATCTTCCACCGAACGAGCCCCAGCATTTT. Translating it yields CSVEDLPPNEPQHF.

This chain uses TRBV6-1 with TRBJ1-5; TRBD1 matches at 8 bases. The V gene's germline CDR1 is MNHNS and CDR2 SASEGT. This CDR3 is built from 15 residues. Germline trimming cut 6 bases from V and 7 bases from J; bases unmatched to any gene: 11. In DNA form, the CDR3 reads TGTGCCAGCAGCCACGGACAGGGTCCTTTACAGCCCCAGCATTTT. This codes for CASSHGQGPLQPQHF.

This clonotype has ten or more counts. V is TRBV27 and J is TRBJ2-1, with D perhaps matching TRBD1 (6 bases). Germline V CDR1 and CDR2: MNHEY, SMNVEV (reference sequence). This CDR3 has 17 residues. V gave up 3 bases and J gave up 0 bases, with 15 bases separating them. The CDR3: CASSFSTGKGSYNEQFF. Here the CDR3 DNA reads TGTGCCAGCAGTTTCTCCACAGGGAAGGGCTCCTACAATGAGCAGTTCTTC.

The gene calls are TRBV6-6 and TRBJ2-3; no definite D call. The V gene's germline CDR1 is MNHNY and CDR2 SVGAGI (reference sequence). CDR3 length: 12 amino acids. Trimming took 8 bases from V and 2 from J, leaving 8 bases between them. The CDR3 nucleotides are TGTGCCAGCCAGAAATACACAGATACGCAGTATTTT. It yields the protein CASQKYTDTQYF.

The V call is TRBV2, the J call TRBJ2-3; D ambiguous. Per germline, CDR1 SNHLY and CDR2 FYNNEI. V lost 1 base and J 4 bases, leaving 9 bases between the germline ends. The CDR3 loop spans 14 amino acids. The CDR3 nucleotides read TGTGCCAGCAGTGAAGGGGGATTCGCAGATACGCAGTATTTT. Translating it yields CASSEGGFADTQYF.

V gene TRBV7-2 combines with J gene TRBJ2-5, with D maybe TRBD2 (6 bases). The CDR3 has 14 residues. V lost 5 bases and J 0 bases, leaving 10 bases between the germline ends. Germline CDR1 is SGHTA and CDR2 is FQGNSA. The CDR3 protein is CASSKRDYQETQYF. CDR3 sequence (DNA): TGTGCCAGCAGCAAACGGGACTACCAAGAGACCCAGTACTTC.

This clonotype was observed a handful of times. The CDR3 coding sequence is TGTGCTAGCCAGGGGGCAGACCAAGAGACCCAGTACTTC. Translating gives CASQGADQETQYF. The chain uses TRBV7-7 and TRBJ2-5, with 8 bases matching TRBD1. Germline-derived CDR1 and CDR2 are SSHAT and FNYEAQ (reference sequence). The CDR3 is 13 residues long.

This chain joins TRBV6-2 or TRBV6-3 and TRBJ2-7, with D uncertain. CDR3 length: 14 amino acids. The V gene's germline CDR1 is MNHEY and CDR2 SVGEGT. Between the trimmed V and J ends, which lost 2 bases and 2 bases, there was a span of 10 bases. CDR3 DNA sequence: TGTGCCAGCAGTTACAGTAACGCAGCCTACGAGCAGTACTTC. Protein: CASSYSNAAYEQYF.

This rearrangement joins TRBV9 to TRBJ2-7, with D tentatively TRBD1 (5 bases). Germline CDR1 SGDLS, CDR2 YYNGEE. V lost 0 bases and J 7 bases, leaving 17 bases between the germline ends. CDR3 length: 15 amino acids. The CDR3 sequence: CASSVVGAPFGEQYF. The CDR3 region has the DNA TGTGCCAGCAGCGTAGTAGGGGCTCCATTTGGAGAGCAGTACTTC.

This clonotype was counted between two and nine times. This chain links TRBV7-9 with TRBJ2-3, with a weak D call TRBD1 (5 bases). Germline CDR1 reads SEHNR; CDR2 reads FQNEAQ (reference sequence). The CDR3 extends over 15 amino acids. The germline V and J ends were trimmed by 8 bases and 0 bases, with 15 bases remaining between them. The CDR3 reads CASWGPASSTDTQYF. The CDR3 DNA sequence: TGTGCCAGCTGGGGCCCGGCGAGTAGCACAGATACGCAGTATTTT.